This T cell receptor (beta chain) was captured by sequencing in a study of Graves' ophthalmopathy and Graves' hyperthyroidism. Calling hyperthyroidism stable required that no ophthalmopathy show up within 18 months of follow-up. This clonotype was seen many times. Its antigen is unidentified. Researchers took RNA transcripts and amplified TCR beta CDR3 regions from them. Investigators did first-round RT-PCR with HTBI primers, then second-round multiplex PCR. TCRdb re-analysed the multiplex PCR reads in MiXCR, keeping a single row per CDR3 protein. The table includes 600,000 to 650,000 distinct CDR3 sequences, 22% detected once. Notes on the study in general: Its predictions of ophthalmopathy progression gave the model 65% to 71% sensitivity and almost 75% specificity.

The CDR3 runs 15 residues. Germline V gene sequence: CDR1 MNHEY, CDR2 SVGAGI. The V gene lost 6 bases and the J gene lost 0 bases, with 12 bases spanning the gap. The V gene is TRBV6-5, the J gene TRBJ1-3; the D is unclear. This clonotype originated in a woman between 18 and 29 years old with stable Graves' hyperthyroidism. Some clones in this sample may be carry-over from other donors' samples. Input material: peripheral blood. Here the CDR3 reads CASSHVRDSGNTIYF. The CDR3 DNA reads as TGTGCCAGCAGCCACGTACGGGACTCTGGAAACACCATATATTTT.